This paragraph reports one T cell receptor (beta chain). Its antigen is still unknown. The sequenced template was cDNA made from the entire isolated RNA. The repertoire was sequenced with immunoSEQ multiplex PCR; TCRdb's copy has only in-frame clones and lacks some. The profile covers about 320,000 clones, with 13% to 15% appearing a single time and roughly 6.7% taken by the ten largest. These data originate in a study of beta chain features in type 1 diabetes. The CDR3 totals 14 residues. V lost 8 bases and J lost 3, with 16 bases in between. CDR1 is SGHTA and CDR2 is FQGNSA in the germline V gene. The authors took one heparinised blood draw, averaging approximately 120 mL, from each donor. CD45RO/CCR7/CD25/CD127/CD95/CD27 staining was used to isolate CD4+ naive, central memory, regulatory and stem cell-like memory cells by sorting. Purity exceeded 98% in all sorted populations. Broader study findings: Cells that show high TCR expression could be over-represented by cDNA sequencing.

The receptor was derived from a young man in good health. V gene TRBV7-2 combines with J gene TRBJ1-1, with a weak D call TRBD1 (6 bases). Sequenced input: central memory CD4+ T cells from blood. This CDR3 is CASSSGVRDTEAFF. CDR3 nucleotide sequence: TGTGCCAGCTCATCAGGGGTTAGAGACACTGAAGCTTTCTTT.